The 17 T cell receptor beta chains given below trace back to one sample, sequenced in a study of cytomegalovirus exposure and HLA in healthy donors. With 60 Vbeta and 13 Jbeta primers, the PCR was carried out. Using immunoSEQ multiplex PCR, the repertoire was profiled, and TCRdb retains in-frame clones only, with some absent. This table holds 150,000 to 200,000 clones, almost 85% found once. Specimen: PBMCs. The receptors stem from a woman in her forties or fifties in good health and CMV-seronegative.

V gene TRBV12-5 combines with J gene TRBJ2-5, with a possible D match to TRBD1 (5 bases). This CDR3 region has 13 residues. Trimming removed 3 bases at V and 5 bases at J, with 10 bases between. Germline V gives CDR1 LGHNT, CDR2 FRNRAP. Here the CDR3 DNA reads TGTGCTAGTGGTTTCGCTCCAGGGGAGACCCAGTACTTC. Amino acid sequence: CASGFAPGETQYF.

This chain links TRBV28 with TRBJ1-2; 7 positions match TRBD1. Per germline, CDR1 MDHEN and CDR2 SYDVKM. The CDR3 consists of 13 residues. J lost 7 bases, V lost 6 bases, and 8 bases had no gene match. CDR3 sequence reads: CASRFRGSRGYTF. In nucleotides, the CDR3 is TGTGCCAGCAGATTCAGGGGGTCTCGTGGCTACACCTTC.

DNA for the CDR3: TGTGCCAGCAGCCAAGCCTACGGTCCGCAGTATTTT. Translated: CASSQAYGPQYF. The chain recombines TRBV14 with TRBJ2-3; D call uncertain. Trimming shortened V by 1 base and J by 10 bases, and 9 bases separated the two germline ends. The CDR3 is made up of 12 amino acids. Per the germline V gene, CDR1 is SGHDN and CDR2 is FVKESK.

The rearrangement joins TRBV18 to TRBJ1-1, with 7 bases matching TRBD1. Germline-derived CDR1 and CDR2 are KGHSH and LQKENI. This CDR3 is built from 15 residues. V lost 5 bases, J lost 2 bases, and 8 bases stayed unmatched. The CDR3 DNA is TGTGCCAGCTCATTTAGGACAGGCATTAACACTGAAGCTTTCTTT. Its translation is CASSFRTGINTEAFF.

This chain uses TRBV28 with TRBJ1-1; D is unresolved. Germline CDR1 MDHEN, CDR2 SYDVKM. V was trimmed by 8 bases and J by 6 bases, leaving 19 bases between them. The CDR3 has 14 residues. In nucleotides, the CDR3 is TGTGCCAGCGAGGGCTCCCCGGTCAACGCTGAAGCTTTCTTT. The encoded protein is CASEGSPVNAEAFF.

V and J are TRBV19 and TRBJ1-1; 8 bases line up with TRBD1. The junction had 13 bases not matched to a gene; V was cut back by 3 bases and J by 4 bases. Germline-derived CDR1 and CDR2 are LNHDA and SQIVND (reference sequence). The CDR3 is 17 amino acids. CDR3 region: CASSMVPGQGFGTEAFF. The CDR3 region has the DNA TGTGCCAGTAGTATGGTTCCCGGACAGGGATTCGGCACTGAAGCTTTCTTT.

V usage is TRBV5-4 and J usage is TRBJ1-5; D is uncertain. The CDR3 totals 13 residues. Trimming pared 0 bases from V and 7 bases from J, leaving 8 bases between. Germline V CDR1 and CDR2: SGHNT, YYREEE (reference sequence). The CDR3 region is CASSLEGGQPQHF. CDR3 sequence (DNA): TGTGCCAGCAGCTTGGAAGGAGGGCAGCCCCAGCATTTT.

This chain uses TRBV7-9 with TRBJ2-5, with a possible D match to TRBD2 (6 bases). The CDR3 extends over 15 amino acids. Germline CDR1 and CDR2: SEHNR and FQNEAQ (reference sequence). V was trimmed by 0 bases and J by 6 bases, leaving 14 bases between them. Written as DNA, the CDR3 is TGTGCCAGCAGCTTAGCCGGGAGTGGAGGGAAGACCCAGTACTTC. This gives the protein CASSLAGSGGKTQYF.

This clone was detected once. V gene TRBV29-1 combines with J gene TRBJ2-3; tentative D call: TRBD2 (5 bases). V was pared by 5 bases and J by 8 bases, with 20 bases between. The germline gives CDR1 SQVTM, CDR2 ANQGSEA. The CDR3 totals 14 residues. The CDR3 loop is CSVLTGSEVGTQYF. DNA of the CDR3: TGCAGCGTTCTTACGGGTAGCGAAGTTGGTACGCAGTATTTT.

J is TRBJ1-2 and V is TRBV5-6; D ambiguous. Germline CDR1 is SGHDT and CDR2 is YYEEEE. The CDR3 runs 14 residues. V gave up 4 bases and J gave up 4 bases, with 14 bases separating them. This chain's CDR3 is CASSPEEAGYGYTF. CDR3 nucleotide sequence: TGTGCCAGCAGCCCGGAGGAGGCCGGCTATGGCTACACCTTC.

The chain combines TRBV7-9 with TRBJ2-1, with D unclear. Germline V gene data show CDR1 as SEHNR and CDR2 as FQNEAQ (reference sequence). V gave up 1 base and J gave up 6 bases, with 10 bases separating them. CDR3 length: 14 amino acids. The CDR3 region has the DNA TGTGCCAGCAGCTTAGGGGCAGCATTCAATGAGCAGTTCTTC. Protein sequence: CASSLGAAFNEQFF.

The gene calls are TRBV14 and TRBJ2-1, with 12 bases identical to TRBD2. The junction had 3 bases not matched to a gene; V was cut back by 1 base and J by 5 bases. CDR1 is SGHDN, CDR2 FVKESK, per germline. The CDR3 spans 16 residues. The chain's CDR3 is CASSQAWTSGNNEQFF. The CDR3 nucleotides are TGTGCCAGCAGCCAAGCATGGACTAGCGGGAACAATGAGCAGTTCTTC.

V usage is TRBV28 and J usage is TRBJ1-1; D is undetermined. Between the trimmed V and J ends, which lost 6 bases and 10 bases, there was a span of 21 bases. This CDR3 has 14 residues. Germline V lookup: CDR1 MDHEN, CDR2 SYDVKM. DNA of the CDR3: TGTGCCAGCAGACCTTCCTTCCGACTAATTGGAGCTTTCTTT. Residues: CASRPSFRLIGAFF.

This chain links TRBV9 with TRBJ2-2; tentatively, D is TRBD2 (5 bases). CDR1 is SGDLS and CDR2 is YYNGEE in the germline V gene. The CDR3 spans 14 residues. Trimming took off 3 bases at V and 2 bases at J, with 8 bases between the two ends. CDR3 residues: CASSGGRNTGELFF. Here the CDR3 DNA reads TGTGCCAGCAGCGGAGGGAGAAACACCGGGGAGCTGTTTTTT.

The sample holds a few counts of this clone. The chain has TRBV29-1 and TRBJ2-3; 11 bases are a match to TRBD2. The junction had 10 bases not matched to a gene; V was cut back by 4 bases and J by 7 bases. This CDR3 has 15 residues. Germline loops: CDR1 SQVTM, CDR2 ANQGSEA. CDR3 in DNA: TGCAGCGTTGGTAGAACTAGCGGGAGAGGGTATACGCAGTATTTT. This gives the protein CSVGRTSGRGYTQYF.

This clone was detected once. CDR3 DNA sequence: TGTGCCAGCGACCCGACTTGGTGTAGCGAGCAGTACTTC. It yields the protein CASDPTWCSEQYF. V gene TRBV6-4 combines with J gene TRBJ2-7; no clear D. The germline gives CDR1 MRHNA, CDR2 SNTAGT. CDR3 length equals 13 residues. Trimming stripped 8 bases from V and 6 bases from J, with 17 bases between.

The chain uses TRBV4-1 and TRBJ2-1, with a weak D call TRBD2 (6 bases). Germline V gives CDR1 MGHRA, CDR2 YSYEKL. V was pared by 0 bases and J by 10 bases, with 10 bases between. CDR3 length: 13 amino acids. CDR3 nucleotides: TGCGCCAGCAGCCAAGAAACTAGCATCGAGCAGTTCTTC. Protein: CASSQETSIEQFF.